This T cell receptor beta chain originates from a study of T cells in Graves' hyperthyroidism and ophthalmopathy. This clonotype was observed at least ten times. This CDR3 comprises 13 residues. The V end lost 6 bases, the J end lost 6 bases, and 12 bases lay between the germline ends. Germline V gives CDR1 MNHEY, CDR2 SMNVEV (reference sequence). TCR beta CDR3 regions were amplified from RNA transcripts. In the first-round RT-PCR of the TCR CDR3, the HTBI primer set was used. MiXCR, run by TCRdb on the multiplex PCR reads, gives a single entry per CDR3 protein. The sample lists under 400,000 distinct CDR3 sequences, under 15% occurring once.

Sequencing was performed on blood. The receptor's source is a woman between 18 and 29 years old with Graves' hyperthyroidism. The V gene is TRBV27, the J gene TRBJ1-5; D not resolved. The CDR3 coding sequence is TGTGCCAGCAGCCCGAACGGGGTTCAGCCCCAGCATTTT. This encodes CASSPNGVQPQHF.